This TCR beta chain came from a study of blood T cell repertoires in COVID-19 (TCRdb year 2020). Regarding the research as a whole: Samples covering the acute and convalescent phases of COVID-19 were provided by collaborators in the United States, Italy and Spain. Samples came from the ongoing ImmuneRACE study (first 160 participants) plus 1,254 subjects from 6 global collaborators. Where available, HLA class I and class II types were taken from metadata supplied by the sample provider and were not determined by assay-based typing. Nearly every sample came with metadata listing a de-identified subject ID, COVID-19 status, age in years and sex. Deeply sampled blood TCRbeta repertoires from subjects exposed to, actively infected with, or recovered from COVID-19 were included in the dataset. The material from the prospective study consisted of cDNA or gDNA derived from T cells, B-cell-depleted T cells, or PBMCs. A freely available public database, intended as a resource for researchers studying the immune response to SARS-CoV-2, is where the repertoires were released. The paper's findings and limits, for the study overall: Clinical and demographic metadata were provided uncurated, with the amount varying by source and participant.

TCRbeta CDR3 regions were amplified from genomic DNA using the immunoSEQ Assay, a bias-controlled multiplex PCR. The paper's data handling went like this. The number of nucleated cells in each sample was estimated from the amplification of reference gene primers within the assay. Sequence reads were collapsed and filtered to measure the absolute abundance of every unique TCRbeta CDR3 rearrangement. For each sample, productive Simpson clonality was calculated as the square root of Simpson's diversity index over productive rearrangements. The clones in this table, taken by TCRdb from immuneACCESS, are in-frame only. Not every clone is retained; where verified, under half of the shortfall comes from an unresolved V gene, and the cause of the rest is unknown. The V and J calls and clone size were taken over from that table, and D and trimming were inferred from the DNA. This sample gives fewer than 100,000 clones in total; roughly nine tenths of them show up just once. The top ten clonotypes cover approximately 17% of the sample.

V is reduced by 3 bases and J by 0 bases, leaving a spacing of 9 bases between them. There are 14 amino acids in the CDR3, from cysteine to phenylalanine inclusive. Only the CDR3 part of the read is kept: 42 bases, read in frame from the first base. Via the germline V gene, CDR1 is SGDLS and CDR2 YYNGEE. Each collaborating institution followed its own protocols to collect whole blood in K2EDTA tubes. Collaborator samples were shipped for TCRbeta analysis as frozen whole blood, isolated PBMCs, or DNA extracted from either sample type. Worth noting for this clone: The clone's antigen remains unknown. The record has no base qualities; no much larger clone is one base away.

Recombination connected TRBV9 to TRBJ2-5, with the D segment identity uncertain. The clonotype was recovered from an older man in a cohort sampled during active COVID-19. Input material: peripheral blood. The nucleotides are TGTGCCAGCAGCGCTCTTCTCCACCAAGAGACCCAGTACTTC. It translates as CASSALLHQETQYF.